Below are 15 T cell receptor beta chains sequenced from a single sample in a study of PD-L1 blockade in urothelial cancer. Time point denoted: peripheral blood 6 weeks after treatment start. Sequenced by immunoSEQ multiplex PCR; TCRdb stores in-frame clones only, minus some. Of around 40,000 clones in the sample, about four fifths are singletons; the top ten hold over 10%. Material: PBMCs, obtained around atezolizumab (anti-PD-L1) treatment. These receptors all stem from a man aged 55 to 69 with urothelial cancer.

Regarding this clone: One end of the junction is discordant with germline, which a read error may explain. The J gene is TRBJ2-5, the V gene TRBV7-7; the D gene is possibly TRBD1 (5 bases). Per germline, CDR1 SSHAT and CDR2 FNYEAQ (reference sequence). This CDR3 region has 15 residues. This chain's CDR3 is CASIPLGARQETQYF. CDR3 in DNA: TGTGCTAGCATCCCCCTTGGGGCTCGGCAAGAGACCCAGTACTTC. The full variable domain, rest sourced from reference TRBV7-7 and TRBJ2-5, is GAGVSQSPRYKVTKRGQDVTLRCDPISSHATLYWYQQALGQGPEFLTYFNYEAQPDKSGLPSDRFSAERPEGSISTLTIQRTEQRDSAMYRCASIPLGARQETQYFGPGTRLLVL.

The CDR3 reads CASSSAGTGSGYTF. The CDR3, as DNA: TGTGCCAGCAGTTCAGCCGGGACCGGGAGTGGCTACACCTTC. V is TRBV28 and J is TRBJ1-2; possibly TRBD1 for D (5 bases). The germline V gene has CDR1 MDHEN and CDR2 SYDVKM. V gave up 4 bases and J gave up 7 bases, with 16 bases separating them. The CDR3 sequence is 14 residues long.

This CDR3 is CASSPIQLAGVLGANVLTF. DNA of the CDR3: TGTGCCAGCAGCCCCATCCAATTAGCGGGAGTGCTTGGGGCCAACGTCCTGACTTTC. This sequence joins TRBV21-1 and TRBJ2-6; no DNA check was done on the table's D call, TRBD2. TRBV21-1 is given as a pseudogene. The CDR3 runs 19 residues.

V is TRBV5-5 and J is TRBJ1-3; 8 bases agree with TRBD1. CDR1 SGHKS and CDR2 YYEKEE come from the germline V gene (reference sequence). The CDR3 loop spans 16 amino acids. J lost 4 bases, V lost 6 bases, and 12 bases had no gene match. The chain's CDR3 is CASNSNYGQGGNTIYF. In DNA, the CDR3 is TGTGCCAGCAACTCAAATTATGGACAGGGAGGAAACACCATATATTTT.

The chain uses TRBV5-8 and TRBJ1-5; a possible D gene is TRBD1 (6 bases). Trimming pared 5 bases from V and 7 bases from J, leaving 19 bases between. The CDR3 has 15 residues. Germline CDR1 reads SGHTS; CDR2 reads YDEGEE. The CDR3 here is CASRLSLQGGQPQHF. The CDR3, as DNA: TGTGCCAGCAGATTGAGTCTACAGGGAGGGCAGCCCCAGCATTTT.

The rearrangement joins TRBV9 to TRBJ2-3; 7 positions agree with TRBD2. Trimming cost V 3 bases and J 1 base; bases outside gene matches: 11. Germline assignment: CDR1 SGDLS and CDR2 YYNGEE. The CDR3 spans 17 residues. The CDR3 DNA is TGTGCCAGCAGCGGGGGCGGACTAGGACGTGGCACAGATACGCAGTATTTT. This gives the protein CASSGGGLGRGTDTQYF.

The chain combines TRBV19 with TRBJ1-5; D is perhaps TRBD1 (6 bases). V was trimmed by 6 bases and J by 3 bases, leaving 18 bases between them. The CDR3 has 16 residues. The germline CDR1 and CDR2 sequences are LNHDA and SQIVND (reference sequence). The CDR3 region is CASRQIGQQNNQPQHF. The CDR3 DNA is TGTGCCAGTAGACAAATAGGACAGCAGAACAATCAGCCCCAGCATTTT.

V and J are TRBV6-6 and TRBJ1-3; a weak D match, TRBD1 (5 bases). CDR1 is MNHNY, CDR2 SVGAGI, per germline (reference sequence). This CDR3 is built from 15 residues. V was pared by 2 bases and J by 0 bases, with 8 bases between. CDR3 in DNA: TGTGCCAGCAGTTACGACAGCCCCTCTGGAAACACCATATATTTT. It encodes CASSYDSPSGNTIYF.

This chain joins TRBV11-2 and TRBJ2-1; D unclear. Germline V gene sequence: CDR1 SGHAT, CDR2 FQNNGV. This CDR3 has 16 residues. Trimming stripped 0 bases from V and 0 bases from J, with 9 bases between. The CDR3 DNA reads TGTGCCAGCAGCTTAGAAAGAGAGGACTCCTACAATGAGCAGTTCTTC. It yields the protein CASSLEREDSYNEQFF. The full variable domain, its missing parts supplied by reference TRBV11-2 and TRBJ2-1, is EAGVAQSPRYKIIEKRQSVAFWCNPISGHATLYWYQQILGQGPKLLIQFQNNGVVDDSQLPKDRFSAERLKGVDSTLKIQPAKLEDSAVYLCASSLEREDSYNEQFFGPGTRLTVL.

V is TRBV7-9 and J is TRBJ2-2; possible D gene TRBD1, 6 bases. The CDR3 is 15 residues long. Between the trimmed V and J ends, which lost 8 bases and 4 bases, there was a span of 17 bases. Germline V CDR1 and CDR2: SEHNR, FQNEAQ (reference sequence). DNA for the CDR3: TGTGCCAGCGGTACCGACAGGACCGCCACCGGGGAGCTGTTTTTT. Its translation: CASGTDRTATGELFF.

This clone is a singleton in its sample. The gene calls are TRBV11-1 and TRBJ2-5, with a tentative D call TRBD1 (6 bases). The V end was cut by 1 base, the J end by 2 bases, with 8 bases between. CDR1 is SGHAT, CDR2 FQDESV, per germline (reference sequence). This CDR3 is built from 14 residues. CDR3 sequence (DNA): TGTGCCAGCAGCTTAGTGGACAGACAAGAGACCCAGTACTTC. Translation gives CASSLVDRQETQYF.

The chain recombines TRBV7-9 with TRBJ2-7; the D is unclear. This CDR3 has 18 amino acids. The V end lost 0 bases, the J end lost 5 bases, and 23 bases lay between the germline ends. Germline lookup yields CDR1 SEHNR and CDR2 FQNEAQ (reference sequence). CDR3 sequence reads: CASSLAQANRQAPNEQYF. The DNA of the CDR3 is TGTGCCAGCAGCTTAGCGCAGGCAAATAGGCAGGCCCCCAACGAGCAGTACTTC.

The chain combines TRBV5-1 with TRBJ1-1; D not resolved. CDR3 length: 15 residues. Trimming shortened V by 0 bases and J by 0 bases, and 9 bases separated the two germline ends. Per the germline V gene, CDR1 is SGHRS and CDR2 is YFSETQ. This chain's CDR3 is CASSLDSPMNTEAFF. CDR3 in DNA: TGCGCCAGCAGCTTGGACAGCCCTATGAACACTGAAGCTTTCTTT.

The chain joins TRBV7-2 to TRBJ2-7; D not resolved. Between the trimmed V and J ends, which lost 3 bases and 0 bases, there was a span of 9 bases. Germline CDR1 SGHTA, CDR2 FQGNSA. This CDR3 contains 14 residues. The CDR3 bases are TGTGCCAGCAGCTTGGAACGGAGCTCCTACGAGCAGTACTTC. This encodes CASSLERSSYEQYF.

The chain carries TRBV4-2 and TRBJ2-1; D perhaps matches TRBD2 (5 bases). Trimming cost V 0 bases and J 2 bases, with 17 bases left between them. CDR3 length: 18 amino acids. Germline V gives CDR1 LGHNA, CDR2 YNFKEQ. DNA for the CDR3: TGTGCCAGCAGCCAAGAATCGGGGAGCGGTCCGACCTACAATGAGCAGTTCTTC. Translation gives CASSQESGSGPTYNEQFF.